Listed below are T cell receptor beta chains from one sample, sequenced in a study of blood T cell repertoires in COVID-19. Profiled with immunoSEQ multiplex PCR; TCRdb holds only in-frame clones, not every one. This sample has a few hundred thousand clones, with roughly 80% found just once. The sequencing sample was made of peripheral blood. The source is a woman under 30 with acute or convalescent COVID-19. Each CDR3 is given with its conserved first and last residue.

>TRBJ1-1|TRBV18
CASQTGENTEAFF
>TRBJ1-6|TRBV27
CASSFLDSPLHF
>TRBJ1-5|TRBV7-9
CASSLGAGDKGQPQHF
>TRBJ2-7|TRBV2
CASQKDYEQYF
>TRBJ2-7|TRBV27
CASSLSRQTYEQYF
>TRBJ1-3|TRBV27
CASSPQGWSGNTIYF
>TRBJ2-1|TRBV11-2
CASRLSGLDEQFF
>TRBJ2-1|TRBV4-3
CASSQENADEQFF
>TRBJ2-4|TRBV6-6
CASIQGRTSENIQYF
>TRBJ2-3|TRBV5-1
CASSLGQGTRTDTQYF
>TRBJ2-1|TRBV4-3
CASSQKTRTEGEQFF
>TRBJ2-5|TRBV14
CASSQDLLAGVETQYF
>TRBJ1-5|TRBV23-1
CASSQSGSNQPQHF
>TRBJ2-7|TRBV7-9
CASSLEWGRGLYEQYF
>TRBJ2-7|TRBV5-6
CASSLPRQGWVEQYF
>TRBJ1-3|TRBV5-1
CASSPLTGVNSGNTIYF
>TRBJ2-2|TRBV11-1
CASSPIGLAITGELFF
>TRBJ2-7|TRBV14
CASSHGGPGEQYF
>TRBJ2-1|TRBV6-2/TRBV6-3
CASSWGQGVYNEQFF
>TRBJ1-4|TRBV6-2/TRBV6-3
CASSRLPRNEKLFF